The present TCR beta chain was sequenced within a study of CD8 T cells in ankylosing spondylitis. This clonotype occurred a few times. Its target is unknown. The study, taken as a whole, reports: Blood from ankylosing spondylitis patients appeared to carry a characteristic roughly 8-variant TCR beta motif. Disease-linked clones bore a CD8+ phenotype, appearing relatively rarely in peripheral blood.

Between the trimmed V and J ends, which lost 7 bases and 0 bases, there was a span of 9 bases. The CDR3 is 14 residues long. 5'-RACE, quantitative and with molecular barcodes, yielded the TCR beta libraries. Via MiXCR, TCRdb re-called the 5' RACE reads, giving one row per CDR3 protein. In the table there are 230,000 or so distinct CDR3 sequences, roughly a quarter of which are singletons. This TCR derives from a male donor with ankylosing spondylitis or in good health (not recorded which). This chain uses TRBV12-3 or TRBV12-4 with TRBJ2-2; tentatively, D is TRBD1 (5 bases). Sequenced: blood, either unsorted or a sorted T cell fraction (not recorded which). The CDR3 DNA follows: TGTGCCAGCATCCAGGGCTCGAACACCGGGGAGCTGTTTTTT. Its protein product is CASIQGSNTGELFF.